This entry describes one T cell receptor (beta chain). What it binds is unknown. The data originate from a study of T cell responses to AZD1222 COVID-19 vaccine. Overall study context: It was second doses at about 4 or about 12 weeks that were pooled. Overall study results and limits: Donor demographics were predominantly white British with a female majority; clonal diversity may be underestimated.

Germline lookup yields CDR1 LNHDA and CDR2 SQIVND (reference sequence). CDR3 length equals 12 residues. Trimming pared 7 bases from V and 8 bases from J, leaving 14 bases between. Sequenced by immunoSEQ multiplex PCR; TCRdb stores in-frame clones only, minus some. The data contain more than 95,000 clones, more than 75% of them singletons. The sequence came from an adult in good health. The genes are TRBV19 and TRBJ1-2; D unclear. This material consisted of peripheral blood, taken on day 0 of AZD1222 vaccination. In DNA, the CDR3 is TGTGCCAGTACCACCTGGGTGGGAGGCTACACCTTC. It yields the protein CASTTWVGGYTF.